This T cell receptor beta chain was identified during a study of OX40 agonist ivuxolimab in advanced cancers. Looking at the study overall: Ivuxolimab, an antibody acting as an agonist of OX40 (CD134), was used to treat patients. Enrollees could have had prior anti-PD-1, anti-PD-L1 or anti-CTLA-4 therapy, which 40% to 45% had received.

The CDR3 runs to 14 residues. Germline assignment: CDR1 MNHEY and CDR2 SVGAGI. V dropped 6 bases and J dropped 0 bases, with 11 bases sitting between them. This table comes from immunoSEQ multiplex PCR, and its TCRdb copy is limited to in-frame clones, with some not included. The table lists 77,000 or so clones, over 80% of them singletons. The cohort excluded patients with autoimmune disease history or systemic immunosuppression. The sequenced sample was CD4+ or CD8+ T cells sorted from blood, obtained in a trial of the OX40 agonist ivuxolimab. The chain carries TRBV6-5 and TRBJ1-2; no reliable D call. The TCR comes from an adult with an advanced solid tumor such as melanoma, head and neck, liver or kidney cancer. The CDR3 sequence is CASSRTPSNYGYTF. The DNA for the CDR3 is TGTGCCAGCAGCCGGACTCCCTCTAACTATGGCTACACCTTC.